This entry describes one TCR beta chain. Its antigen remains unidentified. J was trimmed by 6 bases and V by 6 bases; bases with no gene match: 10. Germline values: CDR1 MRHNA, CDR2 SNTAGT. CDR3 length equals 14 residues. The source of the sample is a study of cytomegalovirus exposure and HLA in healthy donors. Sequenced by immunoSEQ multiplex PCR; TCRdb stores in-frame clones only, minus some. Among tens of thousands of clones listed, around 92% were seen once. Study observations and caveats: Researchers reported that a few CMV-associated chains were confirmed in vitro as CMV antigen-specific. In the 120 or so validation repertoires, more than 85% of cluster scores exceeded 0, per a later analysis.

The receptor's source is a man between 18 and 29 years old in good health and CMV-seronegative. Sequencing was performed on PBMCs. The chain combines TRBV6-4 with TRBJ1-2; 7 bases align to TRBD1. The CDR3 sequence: CASSLEQGTDGYTF. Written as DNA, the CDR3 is TGTGCCAGCAGCCTCGAACAGGGGACGGATGGCTACACCTTC.